Included here is one T cell receptor (beta chain) sequence, with context. The data are from a study of blood T cell repertoires in COVID-19. Turning to the study itself: COVID-19 samples from acute and convalescent phases originated in the United States, Italy and Spain. From T cells, B-cell-depleted T cells, or PBMCs came the material, which was cDNA or gDNA.

How the authors handled the data: Estimation of nucleated cell counts was performed using reference gene primer amplification. Libraries were prepared by immunoSEQ multiplex PCR; TCRdb keeps only in-frame clonotypes and omits some of them. V, J and clone size are taken as reported in that table, and D and trimming were inferred from the DNA itself. The table lists approximately 120,000 clones, just over 75% of them singletons, with 10% to 12% in the top ten. CDR3 length equals 14 residues. With 4 bases removed from V and 4 bases from J, the gap between germline ends came to 14 bases. Germline V gives CDR1 SGHDT, CDR2 YYEEEE.

This chain uses TRBV5-6 with TRBJ2-5, with D unclear. Sequencing was carried out using peripheral blood. The origin of this receptor is a human donor in a cohort sampled during active COVID-19. The CDR3 loop reads CASSLGPDTETQYF. The CDR3 DNA is TGTGCCAGCAGCCTCGGCCCCGACACAGAGACCCAGTACTTC.